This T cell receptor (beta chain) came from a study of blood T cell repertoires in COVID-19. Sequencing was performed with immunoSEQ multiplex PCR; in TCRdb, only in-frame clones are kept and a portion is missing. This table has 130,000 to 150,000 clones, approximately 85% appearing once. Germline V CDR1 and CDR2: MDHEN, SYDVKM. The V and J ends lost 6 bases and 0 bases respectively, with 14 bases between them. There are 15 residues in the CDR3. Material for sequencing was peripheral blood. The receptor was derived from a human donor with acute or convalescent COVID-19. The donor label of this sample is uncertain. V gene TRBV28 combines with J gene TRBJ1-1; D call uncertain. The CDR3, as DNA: TGTGCCAGCAGCGGACGGAGGTACTTGAACACTGAAGCTTTCTTT. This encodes CASSGRRYLNTEAFF.